This T cell receptor (beta chain) appears in the sequencing data of a study of tumor and adjacent non-tumor tissue in lung cancer. About the research overall: The patients, around 11 men and 4 to 6 women, were about 30 to 85 with stage I to III disease. Study findings and constraints: In normal lung, the top 100 clones were significantly more dominant than in tumor.

Comment on this clonotype: Its antigen is still unknown. Germline is not matched at one junction end, which may reflect a read error.

CDR3 size: 15 residues. Per germline, CDR1 WSHSY and CDR2 SAAADI. Three rounds of nested PCR, following a modified ARM-PCR protocol, produced the TCRbeta library. Each CDR3 protein is one row after TCRdb ran MiXCR on the multiplex PCR reads. The sample has tens of thousands of distinct CDR3 sequences, 64% seen once; the top ten hold about 29%. This sample's RNA came from whole unsorted tissue. Distant lung tissue was collected more than 3 cm away from the tumor edge. The sequencing input was distant non-tumor lung tissue. The sequence was obtained from a woman between 70 and 85 years old with non-small cell lung cancer. The chain recombines TRBV10-2 with TRBJ1-1, with D unresolved. CDR3 bases: TGCGCCAGCAGTGGGTGGAGCACTCTGAATACTGAAGTTTTCTTT. Translating gives CASSGWSTLNTEVFF.